This entry lists 29 T cell receptor beta chains sequenced from one sample in a study of blood T cell repertoires in COVID-19. The table came from immunoSEQ multiplex PCR; TCRdb's copy has only in-frame clones and leaves some out. The sample records about 330,000 clones, around four fifths being singletons. Sequences were obtained from peripheral blood. All receptors derive from a woman in her 50s with acute or convalescent COVID-19.

V usage is TRBV9 and J usage is TRBJ2-5; D perhaps matches TRBD2 (5 bases). The CDR3 covers 12 residues. Trimming removed 3 bases at V and 5 bases at J, with 8 bases between. The V gene's germline CDR1 is SGDLS and CDR2 YYNGEE. This CDR3 reads CASSARAETQYF. The CDR3 coding sequence is TGTGCCAGCAGCGCGAGGGCGGAGACCCAGTACTTC.

This sequence joins TRBV4-1 and TRBJ2-2, with a tentative D call TRBD1 (5 bases). V lost 1 base and J lost 1, with 13 bases in between. The CDR3 consists of 17 residues. Per germline, CDR1 MGHRA and CDR2 YSYEKL. Here the CDR3 DNA reads TGCGCCAGCAGCCAAGTCAGGGAATTTAAGAACACCGGGGAGCTGTTTTTT. Its protein product is CASSQVREFKNTGELFF.

In its sample, this clone was seen once. The genes are TRBV7-2 and TRBJ1-4; 10 bases fit TRBD1. J gave up 10 bases and V 5 bases, and 4 bases lay outside the gene matches. This CDR3 is 13 amino acids long. Germline V CDR1 and CDR2: SGHTA, FQGNSA. The CDR3 coding sequence is TGTGCCAGCAGCCCGGGACAGGGGAGAAAACTGTTTTTT. Its protein is CASSPGQGRKLFF.

The chain combines TRBV18 with TRBJ2-6; unclear D gene. Germline CDR1 KGHSH, CDR2 LQKENI. Trimming cost V 2 bases and J 0 bases, with 5 bases left between them. The length of the CDR3 is 15 residues. The CDR3: CASSPDNSGANVLTF. The CDR3 DNA reads as TGTGCCAGCTCACCAGACAACTCTGGGGCCAACGTCCTGACTTTC.

V and J are TRBV25-1 and TRBJ1-3; 9 nucleotides align to TRBD1. From germline, CDR1 is MGHDK and CDR2 SYGVNS. CDR3 length: 15 amino acids. V lost 3 bases to trimming and J lost 4 bases; unmatched junction nucleotides: 4. Written as DNA, the CDR3 is TGTGCCAGCAGTGACTCACAGGGGGCCGGAAACACCATATATTTT. This gives the protein CASSDSQGAGNTIYF.

This clone is a singleton in its sample. This chain connects TRBV29-1 to TRBJ2-6, with D hard to call. The CDR3 covers 13 residues. Germline values: CDR1 SQVTM, CDR2 ANQGSEA. V was shortened by 5 bases and J by 7 bases, with 12 bases between the two germline ends. CDR3 residues: CSVMNDNANVLTF. The CDR3 DNA follows: TGCAGCGTTATGAATGACAACGCCAACGTCCTGACTTTC.

CDR3 sequence reads: CASSLRQDYGYTF. As DNA, the CDR3 is TGTGCCAGCAGCTTAAGACAGGACTATGGCTACACCTTC. The chain links TRBV7-2 to TRBJ1-2; tentatively, D is TRBD1 (6 bases). Deletions cut 2 bases from V and 3 bases from J, with 7 bases between. From germline, CDR1 is SGHTA and CDR2 FQGNSA. The CDR3 extends over 13 amino acids.

The V gene is TRBV7-2, the J gene TRBJ2-3, with D possibly matching TRBD2 (5 bases). CDR3 length: 15 amino acids. Trimming removed 2 bases at V and 0 bases at J, with 9 bases between. CDR1 and CDR2 from the germline V gene are SGHTA and FQGNSA. The DNA for the CDR3 is TGTGCCAGCAGCTTATCAAGGACTAGCACAGATACGCAGTATTTT. It yields the protein CASSLSRTSTDTQYF.

The V and J genes are TRBV7-3 and TRBJ2-2, with a possible D match to TRBD2 (5 bases). This CDR3 has 17 residues. CDR1 is SGHTA, CDR2 FQGTGA, per germline. With 4 bases removed from V and 2 bases from J, the gap between germline ends came to 17 bases. CDR3 DNA sequence: TGTGCCAGCAGCTCAGACGGGAATAATGTTAACACCGGGGAGCTGTTTTTT. Amino acids: CASSSDGNNVNTGELFF. The full variable domain, its missing parts supplied by reference TRBV7-3 and TRBJ2-2, is GAGVSQTPSNKVTEKGKYVELRCDPISGHTALYWYRQSLGQGPEFLIYFQGTGAADDSGLPNDRFFAVRPEGSVSTLKIQRTERGDSAVYLCASSSDGNNVNTGELFFGEGSRLTVL.

The J gene is TRBJ2-7, the V gene TRBV4-3; TRBD1 might be the D (5 bases). The V and J ends lost 4 bases and 0 bases respectively, with 13 bases between them. The CDR3 spans 15 residues. Germline CDR1 and CDR2: LGHNA and YSLEER. The CDR3 sequence is CASSLAIRASYEQYF. CDR3 nucleotide sequence: TGCGCCAGCAGCCTAGCTATCAGGGCCTCCTACGAGCAGTACTTC.

The gene calls are TRBV27 and TRBJ2-3; TRBD2 might be the D (5 bases). Deletions cut 3 bases from V and 1 base from J, with 5 bases between. In germline, CDR1 is MNHEY, CDR2 SMNVEV (reference sequence). The CDR3 contains 13 residues. This chain's CDR3 is CASSFGGTDTQYF. The DNA for the CDR3 is TGTGCCAGCAGTTTCGGGGGCACAGATACGCAGTATTTT.

The chain couples TRBV29-1 to TRBJ2-7; 7 bases fit TRBD1. Germline loops: CDR1 SQVTM, CDR2 ANQGSEA. J lost 3 bases, V lost 4 bases, and 3 bases had no gene match. This CDR3 is 12 amino acids long. CDR3 in DNA: TGCAGCGTTGGCCGGGACAGCTACGAGCAGTACTTC. The encoded protein is CSVGRDSYEQYF.

The sample holds many counts of this clone. The J gene is TRBJ1-4, the V gene TRBV6-1; TRBD1 might be the D (6 bases). The CDR3 has 17 residues. V lost 4 bases and J 8 bases, leaving 23 bases between the germline ends. Germline CDR1 MNHNS, CDR2 SASEGT. The CDR3 sequence is CASSVAGQGGGLEKLFF. The CDR3 DNA is TGTGCCAGCAGTGTTGCGGGACAAGGCGGGGGGCTGGAAAAACTGTTTTTT.

V and J are TRBV27 and TRBJ1-1; no clear D gene. The CDR3 has 14 residues. Germline CDR1 is MNHEY and CDR2 is SMNVEV (reference sequence). Trimming took 4 bases from V and 1 from J, leaving 10 bases between them. This chain's CDR3 is CASSSPWANTEAFF. Here the CDR3 DNA reads TGTGCCAGCAGTTCCCCTTGGGCGAACACTGAAGCTTTCTTT.

V is TRBV19 and J is TRBJ2-5; D is possibly TRBD2 (6 bases). Germline V lookup: CDR1 LNHDA, CDR2 SQIVND (reference sequence). Trimming took 5 bases from V and 5 from J, leaving 15 bases between them. The CDR3 runs 14 residues. The CDR3 sequence: CASSSGTLRETQYF. The CDR3 bases are TGTGCCAGTAGTTCCGGGACTCTAAGGGAGACCCAGTACTTC.

This chain links TRBV11-3 with TRBJ2-1, with TRBD1 matching 7 bases. Germline values: CDR1 SGHNT, CDR2 YENEEA. CDR3 length: 17 amino acids. The junction had 15 bases not matched to a gene; V was cut back by 5 bases and J by 5 bases. CDR3 region: CASSPKPGGRQDNEQFF. The CDR3 DNA sequence: TGTGCCAGCAGCCCCAAACCAGGGGGTCGTCAGGACAATGAGCAGTTCTTC.

This chain uses TRBV6-1 with TRBJ2-6; D not resolved. Germline V gene data show CDR1 as MNHNS and CDR2 as SASEGT. CDR3 length equals 16 residues. Between the trimmed V and J ends, which lost 2 bases and 0 bases, there was a span of 8 bases. The CDR3 is CASSENGYSGANVLTF. The CDR3 nucleotides are TGTGCCAGCAGTGAAAACGGGTACTCTGGGGCCAACGTCCTGACTTTC.

In its sample, this clone was seen once. This chain joins TRBV7-2 and TRBJ2-1, with 11 nucleotides matching TRBD2. With 3 bases clipped from V and 4 bases from J, the junction kept 11 bases outside the gene matches. There are 18 residues in the CDR3. CDR1 and CDR2 from the germline V gene are SGHTA and FQGNSA. The CDR3 region is CASSFRVAGGRGYNEQFF. Here the CDR3 DNA reads TGTGCCAGCAGCTTTCGGGTAGCGGGAGGGCGGGGGTACAATGAGCAGTTCTTC.

The V and J genes are TRBV2 and TRBJ2-2, with 7 bases identical to TRBD2. The V gene's germline CDR1 is SNHLY and CDR2 FYNNEI. The CDR3 is 13 residues long. The V gene end was trimmed by 7 bases and the J gene end by 7 bases; junction bases not matched to a gene: 6. CDR3 nucleotide sequence: TGTGCCAGCAATTCCATAGCGGGCGGGGAGCTGTTTTTT. This gives the protein CASNSIAGGELFF. The complete variable domain, with remaining parts taken from reference TRBV2 and TRBJ2-2, reads EPEVTQTPSHQVTQMGQEVILRCVPISNHLYFYWYRQILGQKVEFLVSFYNNEISEKSEIFDDQFSVERPDGSNFTLKIRSTKLEDSAMYFCASNSIAGGELFFGEGSRLTVL.

The chain combines TRBV20-1 with TRBJ2-5; perhaps TRBD2 as D (6 bases). This CDR3 spans 11 amino acids. With 0 bases removed from V and 10 bases from J, the gap between germline ends came to 9 bases. In germline, CDR1 is DFQATT, CDR2 SNEGSKA (reference sequence). The CDR3 loop is CSARDREVQYF. The CDR3 DNA reads as TGCAGTGCTAGAGATAGGGAGGTCCAGTACTTC.

The CDR3 coding sequence is TGTGCCAGCAGCCATACGGCCCAGGGTTCCTACAATGAGCAGTTCTTC. It is translated as CASSHTAQGSYNEQFF. The V and J genes are TRBV4-2 and TRBJ2-1; perhaps TRBD1 as D (5 bases). The CDR3 consists of 16 residues. The germline V gene has CDR1 LGHNA and CDR2 YNFKEQ. The V and J ends lost 3 bases and 1 base respectively, with 13 bases between them.

The rearrangement joins TRBV18 to TRBJ2-7; TRBD1 matches at 10 bases. This CDR3 is built from 14 residues. V shed 4 bases and J 4 bases; nucleotides not matched to a gene: 4. Germline V gives CDR1 KGHSH, CDR2 LQKENI. CDR3 residues: CASSLGTGEYEQYF. CDR3 nucleotide sequence: TGTGCCAGCTCACTTGGGACAGGGGAGTACGAGCAGTACTTC. The full variable domain, its missing parts supplied by reference TRBV18 and TRBJ2-7, is NAGVMQNPRHLVRRRGQEARLRCSPMKGHSHVYWYRQLPEEGLKFMVYLQKENIIDESGMPKERFSAEFPKEGPSILRIQQVVRGDSAAYFCASSLGTGEYEQYFGPGTRLTVT.

The V and J genes are TRBV4-1 and TRBJ1-5, with TRBD1 as a possible D gene (6 bases). Germline V gene lookup returns CDR1 MGHRA and CDR2 YSYEKL. V lost 1 base, J lost 0 bases, and 19 bases lay in between. The CDR3 runs 19 residues. The CDR3 bases are TGCGCCAGCAGCCAAGTTACCGGGACAATTAGGCCTAGCAATCAGCCCCAGCATTTT. Protein product: CASSQVTGTIRPSNQPQHF.

The chain couples TRBV4-1 to TRBJ2-7; D might be TRBD1 (5 bases). Germline values: CDR1 MGHRA, CDR2 YSYEKL. V was cut by 3 bases and J by 5 bases, with 14 bases left in between. CDR3 length equals 14 residues. Written as DNA, the CDR3 is TGCGCCAGCAGCCACCTCCAGGGTAACGACGAGCAGTACGTC. This codes for CASSHLQGNDEQYV.

This clone was found a few times. V and J are TRBV7-9 and TRBJ2-1, with 14 bases matching TRBD2. J lost 10 bases, V lost 6 bases, and 8 bases had no gene match. The CDR3 contains 15 residues. The V gene's germline CDR1 is SEHNR and CDR2 FQNEAQ (reference sequence). CDR3 DNA: TGTGCCAGCAGTTCGACTAGCGGGGGGGCCAACGAGCAGTTCTTC. As protein: CASSSTSGGANEQFF.

The rearrangement uses TRBV7-3 and TRBJ2-1; the D gene is possibly TRBD2 (6 bases). V was shortened by 4 bases and J by 6 bases, with 16 bases between the two germline ends. The CDR3 runs to 15 residues. Germline values: CDR1 SGHTA, CDR2 FQGTGA. The CDR3 region is CASSSGRAGPNEQFF. For the CDR3, the DNA is TGTGCCAGCAGCTCAGGAAGGGCGGGGCCCAATGAGCAGTTCTTC.

Here the CDR3 DNA reads TGTGCCAGCAGTTCACAGGGTCGGGTCCCAGAGACCCAGTACTTC. Translation: CASSSQGRVPETQYF. The V gene is TRBV27, the J gene TRBJ2-5; D perhaps matches TRBD1 (6 bases). The V end lost 4 bases, the J end lost 4 bases, and 16 bases lay between the germline ends. Germline CDR1 reads MNHEY; CDR2 reads SMNVEV (reference sequence). The CDR3 length is 15 residues.

The chain links TRBV29-1 to TRBJ1-1; a possible D gene is TRBD1 (5 bases). This CDR3 region has 12 residues. CDR1 and CDR2 (germline): SQVTM, ANQGSEA. The V and J ends lost 4 bases and 1 base respectively, with 7 bases between them. The CDR3 sequence: CSVATGNTEAFF. The CDR3 DNA sequence: TGCAGCGTTGCCACAGGGAACACTGAAGCTTTCTTT.

This chain joins TRBV6-6 and TRBJ2-3; TRBD2 might be the D (6 bases). In germline, CDR1 is MNHNY, CDR2 SVGAGI (reference sequence). Trimming pared 6 bases from V and 3 bases from J, leaving 10 bases between. The CDR3 is made up of 13 amino acids. The CDR3 reads CASSPTRTDTQYF. The CDR3 DNA follows: TGTGCCAGCAGCCCGACTAGGACAGATACGCAGTATTTT.